This TCR beta chain was found in a study of T cell changes during pregnancy in multiple sclerosis (dated by TCRdb to between 2018 and 2021). At the level of the whole study: The study examined how the T cell repertoire changed over the course of pregnancy in women with multiple sclerosis.

Comment on this clone: Its binding antigen is unknown. Base qualities are not provided; no much larger clone lies one nucleotide away.

Library prep was done by the immunoSEQ multiplex PCR assay. TCRdb limited this immuneACCESS table to in-frame rearrangements with V and J called. A share of clones is missing; checked studies link under half to unresolved V genes, and the rest is unexplained. For this sample there are some 100,000 clones; about 90% appear just once. The ten largest clones take up less than 2% of the sample. Including the terminal cysteine and phenylalanine, the CDR3 comprises 19 residues. Here the CDR3 DNA is all that survives: 57 bases in frame from base 1. Clipping removes 1 base from V and 0 bases from J, with 5 as the unmatched junction base count. CDR1 and CDR2 were assigned from the germline V gene as SGHTA and FQGTGA.

Sequenced material: peripheral blood, taken after pregnancy. This sequence originates from a female donor with multiple sclerosis, enrolled in a pregnancy study. The chain is encoded by TRBV7-3 joined to TRBJ2-6, with 11 central nucleotides matching TRBD1. The nucleotide sequence reads as follows: TGTGCCAGCAGCTTAATCTCCGGGACAGGGGGCTCTGGGGCCAACGTCCTGACTTTC. It encodes CASSLISGTGGSGANVLTF. The CDR3 plus the reference TRBV7-3 and TRBJ2-6 genes for the other parts give the full variable domain: GAGVSQTPSNKVTEKGKYVELRCDPISGHTALYWYRQSLGQGPEFLIYFQGTGAADDSGLPNDRFFAVRPEGSVSTLKIQRTERGDSAVYLCASSLISGTGGSGANVLTFGAGSRLTVL.